The clone carrying this TCR beta chain appeared a few times. Its antigen is as yet unknown. The data belong to a study of identical twins. Study results and caveats: Monozygotic twin pairs showed more out-of-frame TCR alpha sharing than models estimated. Cord blood beta clonotypes present at high abundance carried fewer insertions; no such pattern appeared in memory repertoires.

Each CDR3 protein is one row after TCRdb ran MiXCR on the 5' RACE reads. The table includes a few hundred thousand distinct CDR3 sequences, over 9.5% detected once. Healthy Caucasians made up all donors. Germline lookup yields CDR1 LGHDT and CDR2 YNNKEL (reference sequence). This CDR3 comprises 13 residues. Trimming cost V 5 bases and J 10 bases; bases outside gene matches: 6. This chain uses TRBV3-1 with TRBJ1-1; 11 positions match TRBD1. This receptor was obtained from a man aged 45-65 years in good health. The material sequenced was memory T cells sorted from blood. CDR3 region: CASSAGQGALAFF. The CDR3 coding sequence is TGTGCCAGCAGCGCAGGACAGGGGGCTTTAGCTTTCTTT. The variable domain in full, completed from reference TRBV3-1 and TRBJ1-1, reads DTAVSQTPKYLVTQMGNDKSIKCEQNLGHDTMYWYKQDSKKFLKIMFSYNNKELIINETVPNRFSPKSPDKAHLNLHINSLELGDSAVYFCASSAGQGALAFFGQGTRLTVV.